Shown below are 13 T cell receptor beta chains from a single sample sequenced in a study of blood T cell repertoires in COVID-19. Some clones are missing from TCRdb's copy, which holds only in-frame ones; the method was immunoSEQ multiplex PCR. The sample has about 240,000 clones, approximately 80% seen once. Sequencing was performed on peripheral blood. These receptor sequences come from a woman at least 80 years old with acute or convalescent COVID-19.

This clone was seen a single time. The J gene is TRBJ1-6, the V gene TRBV28, with 7 bases lining up with TRBD1. CDR1 and CDR2 (germline): MDHEN, SYDVKM. The CDR3 extends over 18 amino acids. Trimming at V came to 5 bases and at J to 7 bases, leaving 17 bases not matched to a gene. CDR3 sequence reads: CASSPHRIGTDLNSPLHF. In DNA, the CDR3 is TGTGCCAGCAGTCCGCATCGCATCGGGACAGACCTAAATTCACCCCTCCACTTT.

The rearrangement uses TRBV9 and TRBJ2-7, with D tentatively TRBD1 (5 bases). From germline, CDR1 is SGDLS and CDR2 YYNGEE. The CDR3 is 14 amino acids. V lost 2 bases to trimming and J lost 3 bases, with 12 bases between them. CDR3 sequence: CASSVGQGGYEQYF. As DNA, the CDR3 is TGTGCCAGCAGCGTGGGGCAGGGCGGCTACGAGCAGTACTTC.

This clone has a handful of counts. V is TRBV5-1 and J is TRBJ1-6; 11 bases map to TRBD1. The trim removed 0 bases at V and 7 bases at J, leaving 6 bases unmatched. This CDR3 region has 17 residues. The V gene's germline CDR1 is SGHRS and CDR2 YFSETQ. The CDR3 loop reads CASSLVGQGAGNSPLHF. Written as DNA, the CDR3 is TGCGCCAGCAGCTTGGTTGGACAGGGGGCAGGCAATTCACCCCTCCACTTT. The whole variable domain, remainder taken from reference TRBV5-1 and TRBJ1-6, is KAGVTQTPRYLIKTRGQQVTLSCSPISGHRSVSWYQQTPGQGLQFLFEYFSETQRNKGNFPGRFSGRQFSNSRSEMNVSTLELGDSALYLCASSLVGQGAGNSPLHFGNGTRLTVT.

This clone showed up just once. The V and J genes are TRBV7-9 and TRBJ1-5; TRBD1 matches at 7 bases. V gave up 1 base and J gave up 7 bases; unmatched junction bases: 7. The CDR3 sequence is 15 residues long. Germline assignment: CDR1 SEHNR and CDR2 FQNEAQ (reference sequence). The CDR3 DNA reads as TGTGCCAGCAGCTTAGAAGGGGGCAGAGGGCAGCCCCAGCATTTT. Translated: CASSLEGGRGQPQHF.

This chain joins TRBV5-5 and TRBJ1-2; 9 positions match TRBD1. J was trimmed by 7 bases and V by 3 bases; bases with no gene match: 4. In germline, CDR1 is SGHKS, CDR2 YYEKEE (reference sequence). The CDR3 runs 13 residues. The CDR3 here is CASSSGQGSGYTF. Here the CDR3 DNA reads TGTGCCAGCAGCTCCGGACAGGGGTCTGGCTACACCTTC.

The chain has TRBV19 and TRBJ2-5, with D tentatively TRBD1 (6 bases). The CDR3 extends over 13 amino acids. The germline V gene has CDR1 LNHDA and CDR2 SQIVND (reference sequence). Trimming took 1 base from V and 4 from J, leaving 7 bases between them. CDR3 amino acids: CASSIGRGETQYF. The CDR3 DNA follows: TGTGCCAGTAGTATAGGCAGGGGAGAGACCCAGTACTTC.

The rearrangement joins TRBV6-6 to TRBJ2-1; 10 nucleotides match TRBD1. The J segment lost 8 bases and the V segment lost 8 bases, leaving 3 bases of the junction unmatched. The V gene's germline CDR1 is MNHNY and CDR2 SVGAGI (reference sequence). This CDR3 is built from 12 residues. The CDR3 nucleotides read TGTGCCAGCGGGGACAGGGGCGATGAGCAGTTCTTC. It is translated as CASGDRGDEQFF.

This chain uses TRBV25-1 with TRBJ1-6, with D perhaps TRBD1 (5 bases). The CDR3 has 16 amino acids. Germline loops: CDR1 MGHDK, CDR2 SYGVNS. The V and J ends lost 2 bases and 10 bases respectively, with 18 bases between them. Here the CDR3 reads CASSERRDPRDSPLHF. DNA of the CDR3: TGTGCCAGCAGTGAACGGCGGGATCCTAGGGACTCACCCCTCCACTTT.

A single count supports this clone. CDR3 sequence: CASSLGDRGSYEQYF. CDR3 DNA: TGCGCCAGCAGCTTGGGTGACAGGGGATCTTACGAGCAGTACTTC. V and J are TRBV5-1 and TRBJ2-7, with 8 positions matching TRBD1. J gave up 4 bases and V 0 bases, and 6 bases lay outside the gene matches. There are 15 residues in the CDR3. Germline V CDR1 and CDR2: SGHRS, YFSETQ.

This chain joins TRBV7-2 and TRBJ1-5; 11 positions agree with TRBD1. The germline CDR1 and CDR2 sequences are SGHTA and FQGNSA. V shed 5 bases and J 4 bases; nucleotides not matched to a gene: 10. There are 17 residues in the CDR3. CDR3: CASSPRGGTGGNQPQHF. In DNA, the CDR3 is TGTGCCAGCAGCCCCCGGGGAGGGACAGGGGGAAATCAGCCCCAGCATTTT.

The chain uses TRBV9 and TRBJ1-2, with 8 bases lining up with TRBD1. The CDR3 has 17 residues. Looked up from germline, CDR1 is SGDLS and CDR2 is YYNGEE. V trimming: 4 bases; J trimming: 0 bases; junction bases outside the gene matches: 11. This CDR3 is CASSLGQGRMANYGYTF. In nucleotides, the CDR3 is TGTGCCAGCAGCCTCGGACAGGGAAGAATGGCTAACTATGGCTACACCTTC.

The rearrangement joins TRBV18 to TRBJ1-6; TRBD1 agrees at 7 bases. The trim removed 6 bases at V and 10 bases at J, leaving 9 bases unmatched. There are 14 residues in the CDR3. Looked up from germline, CDR1 is KGHSH and CDR2 is LQKENI. CDR3 coding DNA: TGTGCCAGCTCCTCGACAGGGATACAGTCACCCCTCCACTTT. Encoded protein: CASSSTGIQSPLHF.

The chain is built from TRBV6-1 and TRBJ1-5, with 7 bases fitting TRBD1. Germline V gives CDR1 MNHNS, CDR2 SASEGT. After removal of 5 bases from V and 2 bases from J, the junction contained 3 bases not matched to a gene. CDR3 size: 14 residues. The CDR3 region has the DNA TGTGCCAGCAGTCCCACAGGGGGCAATCAGCCCCAGCATTTT. Translation gives CASSPTGGNQPQHF.